The TCR beta chain under discussion was sequenced for a study of T cell responses to AZD1222 COVID-19 vaccine. Assay used: immunoSEQ multiplex PCR; TCRdb lists only in-frame clones, some missing. Of roughly 140,000 clones listed, 92% are singletons. The CDR3 consists of 12 residues. Germline V gene lookup returns CDR1 SGHNT and CDR2 YYREEE (reference sequence). Trimming pared 3 bases from V and 8 bases from J, leaving 11 bases between. The starting material was peripheral blood, obtained 28 days after the second AZD1222 dose. This chain connects TRBV5-4 to TRBJ1-2; no firm D call. This clonotype originated in an adult who received the AZD1222 COVID-19 vaccine. The CDR3 nucleotides read TGTGCCAGCAGCTATGAGTTGTACGGCTACACCTTC. Amino acids: CASSYELYGYTF.